These 13 T cell receptor beta chains originate from one sample sequenced in a study of long-term antiretroviral therapy in people with HIV. Researchers report immunoSEQ v3.0 was run at survey level. Data came from immunoSEQ multiplex PCR; TCRdb stores just in-frame clones and leaves some out. The sample consists of 15,000 to 20,000 clones, around 89% of them appearing once. Specimen: unsorted PBMCs, collected 0.7 years before starting antiretroviral therapy. All receptors derive from a man aged 50 to 60 with HIV.

The genes are TRBV7-8 and TRBJ2-3, with 9 bases fitting TRBD2. CDR3 size: 16 residues. Unmatched junction bases numbered 9, after V lost 1 base and J lost 7 bases. Germline lookup yields CDR1 SGHVS and CDR2 FQNEAQ. CDR3 sequence: CASSLVFAGGPNTQYF. The CDR3 coding sequence is TGTGCCAGCAGCTTAGTCTTCGCGGGAGGGCCGAATACGCAGTATTTT.

This clone has only a few counts. The chain has TRBV10-3 and TRBJ1-2; 7 bases fit TRBD1. The trim removed 7 bases at V and 6 bases at J, leaving 8 bases unmatched. CDR1 is ENHRY and CDR2 is SYGVKD in the germline V gene. The CDR3 has 13 residues. The CDR3 sequence is CAITFDRENGYTF. CDR3 nucleotide sequence: TGTGCCATCACCTTTGACAGGGAGAATGGCTACACCTTC.

This clone was detected once. The chain carries TRBV28 and TRBJ1-2; 11 positions agree with TRBD1. Germline V gene sequence: CDR1 MDHEN, CDR2 SYDVKM. The CDR3 covers 15 residues. Trimming removed 2 bases from V and 6 bases from J; junction bases left unmatched: 5. CDR3 amino acids: CASSLPGGQGDGYTF. The DNA of the CDR3 is TGTGCCAGCAGTTTACCGGGGGGACAGGGGGATGGCTACACCTTC.

This clone was observed once. V and J are TRBV5-6 and TRBJ2-1; 7 nucleotides align to TRBD2. The CDR3 loop spans 15 amino acids. V trimming: 0 bases; J trimming: 5 bases; junction bases outside the gene matches: 5. From germline, CDR1 is SGHDT and CDR2 YYEEEE. CDR3 sequence (DNA): TGTGCCAGCAGCTTGGGGGGACTAATACACAATGAGCAGTTCTTC. Its translation is CASSLGGLIHNEQFF. Variable domain in full (rest from reference TRBV5-6 and TRBJ2-1): DAGVTQSPTHLIKTRGQQVTLRCSPKSGHDTVSWYQQALGQGPQFIFQYYEEEERQRGNFPDRFSGHQFPNYSSELNVNALLLGDSALYLCASSLGGLIHNEQFFGPGTRLTVL.

Notes on this clone: Relative to the germline gene, one junction end is altered; a read error may explain this. This chain uses TRBV7-2 with TRBJ2-7; D assignment may be TRBD1 or TRBD2 (6 bases each). The germline V gene has CDR1 SGHTA and CDR2 FQGNSA. CDR3 length: 15 residues. DNA for the CDR3: TGTGCCAGCAGTTTAGGGGGGACAAATTCCTACGAGCAGTACTTC. As protein: CASSLGGTNSYEQYF.

The chain has TRBV11-2 and TRBJ1-4; tentatively, D is TRBD1 (5 bases). Germline CDR1 SGHAT, CDR2 FQNNGV. CDR3 length: 15 residues. Trimming pared 5 bases from V and 7 bases from J, leaving 17 bases between. This chain's CDR3 is CASSPTHGGGEKLFF. The CDR3 nucleotides are TGTGCCAGCAGCCCGACCCATGGGGGGGGTGAAAAACTGTTTTTT.

The V call is TRBV6-1, the J call TRBJ1-2; D is unresolved. Trimming shortened V by 3 bases and J by 4 bases, and 6 bases separated the two germline ends. Looked up from germline, CDR1 is MNHNS and CDR2 is SASEGT. The CDR3 runs 12 residues. Here the CDR3 reads CASSDMPYGYTF. As DNA, the CDR3 is TGTGCCAGCAGTGACATGCCCTATGGCTACACCTTC.

The gene calls are TRBV11-3 and TRBJ2-7; D unclear. V dropped 4 bases and J dropped 1 base, with 5 bases sitting between them. CDR1 SGHNT and CDR2 YENEEA come from the germline V gene. This CDR3 has 12 amino acids. CDR3 sequence (DNA): TGTGCCAGCAGCTCCAAATCCTACGAGCAGTACTTC. This translates into CASSSKSYEQYF. The variable domain in full, with the rest retrieved from reference TRBV11-3 and TRBJ2-7, is EAGVVQSPRYKIIEKKQPVAFWCNPISGHNTLYWYLQNLGQGPELLIRYENEEAVDDSQLPKDRFSAERLKGVDSTLKIQPAELGDSAVYLCASSSKSYEQYFGPGTRLTVT.

The V gene is TRBV30, the J gene TRBJ2-1; TRBD2 matches at 9 bases. The J segment lost 6 bases and the V segment lost 2 bases, leaving 20 bases of the junction unmatched. This CDR3 comprises 19 residues. Looked up from germline, CDR1 is GTSNPN and CDR2 is SVGIG (reference sequence). The chain's CDR3 is CAWSHLNARLAGFLNEQFF. The CDR3 DNA reads TGTGCCTGGAGTCACTTGAACGCTCGTCTAGCGGGGTTCCTCAATGAGCAGTTCTTC.

The chain links TRBV7-7 to TRBJ2-5, with D perhaps assigned TRBD1 or TRBD2 (6 bases each). Germline CDR1 and CDR2: SSHAT and FNYEAQ (reference sequence). V lost 5 bases, J lost 8 bases, and 15 bases lay in between. This CDR3 has 13 amino acids. CDR3 residues: CASSPQGGGTQYF. The CDR3 DNA reads as TGTGCCAGCAGCCCCCAAGGGGGAGGAACCCAGTACTTC.

The chain carries TRBV27 and TRBJ2-7; 9 bases align to TRBD1. V gave up 1 base and J gave up 2 bases; unmatched junction bases: 3. The CDR3 extends over 15 amino acids. Looked up from germline, CDR1 is MNHEY and CDR2 is SMNVEV (reference sequence). The CDR3, as DNA: TGTGCCAGCAGTTTATTGAGGGACAGGGCCTACGAGCAGTACTTC. It specifies CASSLLRDRAYEQYF.

The chain is built from TRBV2 and TRBJ1-4; 11 nucleotides match TRBD1. This CDR3 spans 13 amino acids. V was clipped by 6 bases and J by 8 bases; unmatched bases: 2. Per germline, CDR1 SNHLY and CDR2 FYNNEI. This CDR3 is CASRDRGREKLFF. Here the CDR3 DNA reads TGTGCCAGCAGGGACAGGGGGCGAGAAAAACTGTTTTTT.

The chain is built from TRBV12-5 and TRBJ2-3; D gene ambiguous. Germline assignment: CDR1 LGHNT and CDR2 FRNRAP. V lost 2 bases, J lost 1 base, and 10 bases lay in between. The CDR3 has 15 amino acids. DNA of the CDR3: TGTGCTAGTGGTTTGAGCTCCTCAGGCACAGATACGCAGTATTTT. This codes for CASGLSSSGTDTQYF.